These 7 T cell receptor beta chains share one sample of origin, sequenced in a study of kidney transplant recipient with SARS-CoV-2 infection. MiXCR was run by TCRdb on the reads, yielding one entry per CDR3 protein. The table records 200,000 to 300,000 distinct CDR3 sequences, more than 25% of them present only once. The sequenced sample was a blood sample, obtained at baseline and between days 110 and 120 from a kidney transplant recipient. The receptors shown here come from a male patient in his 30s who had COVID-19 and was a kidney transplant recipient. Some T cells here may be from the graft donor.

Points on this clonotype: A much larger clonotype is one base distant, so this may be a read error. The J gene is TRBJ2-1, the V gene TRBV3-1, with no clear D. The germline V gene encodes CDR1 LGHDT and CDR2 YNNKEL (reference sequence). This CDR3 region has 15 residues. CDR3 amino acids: CACSQDPQTHNEQFF. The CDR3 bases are TGTGCCTGCAGCCAAGATCCCCAGACTCACAATGAGCAGTTCTTC.

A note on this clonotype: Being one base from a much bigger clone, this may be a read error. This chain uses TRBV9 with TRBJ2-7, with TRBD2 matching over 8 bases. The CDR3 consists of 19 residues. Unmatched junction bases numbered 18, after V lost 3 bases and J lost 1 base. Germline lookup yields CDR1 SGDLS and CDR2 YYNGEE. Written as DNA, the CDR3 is TGTGCCAGCAGCGGCGGTGAGGGACAAGGAGCGGGAGAGTCCTACGAGCAGTACTTC. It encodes CASSGGEGQGAGESYEQYF.

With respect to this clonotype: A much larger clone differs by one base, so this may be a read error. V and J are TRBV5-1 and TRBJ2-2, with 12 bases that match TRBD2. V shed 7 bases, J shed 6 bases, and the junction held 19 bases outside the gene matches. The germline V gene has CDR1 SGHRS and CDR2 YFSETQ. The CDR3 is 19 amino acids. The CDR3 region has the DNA TGCGCCAGCGGCCCTCTAGCGGGAGGGTTGGGTGTCCGGTCCGGGGAGCTGTTTTTT. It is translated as CASGPLAGGLGVRSGELFF.

The CDR3 here is CASSAGSTDTQYF. The CDR3 nucleotides read TGTGCCAGCAGTGCGGGTAGCACAGATACGCAGTATTTT. The chain combines TRBV12-3 or TRBV12-4 with TRBJ2-3; maybe TRBD2 (5 bases). The CDR3 consists of 13 residues. V lost 5 bases, J lost 0 bases, and 6 bases lay in between.

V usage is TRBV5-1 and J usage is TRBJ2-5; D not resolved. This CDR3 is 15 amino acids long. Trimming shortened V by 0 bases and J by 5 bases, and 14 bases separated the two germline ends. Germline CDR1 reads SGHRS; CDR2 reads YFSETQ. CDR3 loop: CASSLVGLRSETQYF. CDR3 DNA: TGCGCCAGCAGCTTGGTGGGTCTAAGAAGCGAGACCCAGTACTTC.

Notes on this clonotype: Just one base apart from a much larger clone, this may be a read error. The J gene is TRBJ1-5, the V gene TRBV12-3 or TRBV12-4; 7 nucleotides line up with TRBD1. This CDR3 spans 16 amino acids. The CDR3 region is CDSSLDRDHSNQPQHF. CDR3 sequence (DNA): TGTGACAGCAGTTTAGACAGGGACCATAGCAATCAGCCCCAGCATTTT.

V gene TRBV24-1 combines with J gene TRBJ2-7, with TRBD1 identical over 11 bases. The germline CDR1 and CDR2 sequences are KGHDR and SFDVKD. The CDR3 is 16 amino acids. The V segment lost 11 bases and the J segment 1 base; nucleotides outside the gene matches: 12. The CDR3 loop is CAILLWGDRGSYEQYF. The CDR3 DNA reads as TGTGCCATCTTACTCTGGGGGGACAGGGGGTCCTACGAGCAGTACTTC.